This TCR beta chain was profiled in a study of T cells in women clearing cervical HPV infection. This CDR3 is built from 14 residues. CDR1 and CDR2 from the germline V gene are MDHEN and SYDVKM. After removal of 4 bases from V and 6 bases from J, the junction contained 7 bases not matched to a gene. Worth noting for this clone: Antigen: not known. The read comes to an end 3 residues before the CDR3 does, leaving the germline J gene to fill in the end.

Study observations and caveats: Each sample's T-cell count was unknown, possibly confounding richness.

Sequencing used immunoSEQ multiplex PCR; TCRdb keeps in-frame clones, though not all of them. The sample spans 28,000 or so clones; the ten largest clones claim 7.5% to 9.5%. The source material was blood buffy coat. This sequence was found in a woman aged 18 to 75 with a cervical HPV16 infection that either progressed to CIN3+ or cleared (not recorded which). The V and J genes are TRBV28 and TRBJ2-7; 9 bases align to TRBD1. The CDR3 DNA, read in part, is TGTGCCAGCAGTTCACAGGGGGCGGTCCGCGAG. Translation: CASSSQGAVRE. The CDR3 as a whole reads CASSSQGAVREQYF.